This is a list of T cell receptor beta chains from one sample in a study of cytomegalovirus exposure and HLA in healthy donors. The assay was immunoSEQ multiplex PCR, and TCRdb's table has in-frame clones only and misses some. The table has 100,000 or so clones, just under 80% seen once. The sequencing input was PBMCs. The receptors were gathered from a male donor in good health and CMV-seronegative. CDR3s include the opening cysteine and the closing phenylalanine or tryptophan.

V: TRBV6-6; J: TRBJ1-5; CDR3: CASTDGAGFAKPQHF
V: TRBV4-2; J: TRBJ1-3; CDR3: CASSQGSRPSAGNTIYF
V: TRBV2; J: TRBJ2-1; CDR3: CASRAKGLLSYNEQFF
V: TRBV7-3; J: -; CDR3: CASSPSGTEYEQYF
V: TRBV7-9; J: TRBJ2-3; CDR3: CAGTSGRGDTQYF
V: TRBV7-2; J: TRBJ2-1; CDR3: CASSFAGGRAYNEQFF
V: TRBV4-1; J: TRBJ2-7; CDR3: CASSPRGQGTSYEQYF
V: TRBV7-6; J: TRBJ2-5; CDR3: CASSLNGGETQYF
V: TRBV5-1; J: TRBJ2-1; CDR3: CASSSGYQGGKGSYNEQFF
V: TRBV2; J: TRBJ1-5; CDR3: CASSEEQISNQPQHF
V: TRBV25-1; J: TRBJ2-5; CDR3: CASTGETQYF
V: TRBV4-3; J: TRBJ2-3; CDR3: CASSQDMAGVRDTQYF
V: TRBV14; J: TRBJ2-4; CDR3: CASSQGGGSWDIQYF
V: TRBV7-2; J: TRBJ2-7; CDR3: CASSRTSGDSSYEQYF
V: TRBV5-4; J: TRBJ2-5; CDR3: CASKLDSGSEGTQYF
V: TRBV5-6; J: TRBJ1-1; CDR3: CASSLYSEAFF
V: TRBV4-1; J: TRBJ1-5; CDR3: CASSQDLAGQPQHF
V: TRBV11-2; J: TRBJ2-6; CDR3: CASSLAALTLGANVLTF
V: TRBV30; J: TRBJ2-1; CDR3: CAWSVAGGSLHGQFF
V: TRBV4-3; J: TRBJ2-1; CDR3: CASSRDAGVYNEQFF
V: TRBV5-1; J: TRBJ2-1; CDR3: CASSLRRIYNEQFF
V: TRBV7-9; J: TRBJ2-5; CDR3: CASSRGQETQYF
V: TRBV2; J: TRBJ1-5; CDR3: CASSEDMGGNQPQHF
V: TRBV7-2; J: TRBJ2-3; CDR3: CASSYRDRVTDTQYF
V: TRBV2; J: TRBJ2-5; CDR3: CASSEGGGETQYF
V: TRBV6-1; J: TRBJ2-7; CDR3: CASTPKVEGNEQYF
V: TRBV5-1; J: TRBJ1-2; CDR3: CASSLDSTGGTKGYTF
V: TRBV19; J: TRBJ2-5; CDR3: CASSMTEETQYF
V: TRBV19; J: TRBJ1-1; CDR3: CASRNRQGNTEAFF
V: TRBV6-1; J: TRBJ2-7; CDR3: CASSAVNSYEQYF
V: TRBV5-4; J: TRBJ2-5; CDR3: CASSSGGAGETQYF
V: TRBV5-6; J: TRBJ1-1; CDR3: CASSLGDRDSPEAFF
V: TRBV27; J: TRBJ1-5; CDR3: CASSLVQKDQPQHF
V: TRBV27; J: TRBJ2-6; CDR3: CASSLRRGDGANVLTF
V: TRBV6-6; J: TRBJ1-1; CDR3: CASSYIQGGTEAFF
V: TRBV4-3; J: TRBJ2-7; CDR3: CASSPRGQGTSYEQYF
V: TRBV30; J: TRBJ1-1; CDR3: CAWRPSGGRTEAFF
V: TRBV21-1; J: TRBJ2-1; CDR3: CASSIRAGLLYNEQFF
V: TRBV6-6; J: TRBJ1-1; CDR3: CASSHRGPYETEAFF
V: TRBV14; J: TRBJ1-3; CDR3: CASSQDSGARRAGGNTIYF
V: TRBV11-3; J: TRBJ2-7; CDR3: CASSPRGVGEQYF
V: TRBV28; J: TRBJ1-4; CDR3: CATKPGRDNEKLFF
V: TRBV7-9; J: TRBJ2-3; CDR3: CASSSSGGRGTDTQYF
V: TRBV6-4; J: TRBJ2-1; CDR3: CASSRQGGNEQFF
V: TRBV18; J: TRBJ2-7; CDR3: CASSPDTSEQYF
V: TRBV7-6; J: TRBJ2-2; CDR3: CASSPTGPGELFF
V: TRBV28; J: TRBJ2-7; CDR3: CASSSRSPGQGWYEQYF
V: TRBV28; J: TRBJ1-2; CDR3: CASSLTGEKGFYGYTF
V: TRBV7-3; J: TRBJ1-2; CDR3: CASSLRQGHGYTF
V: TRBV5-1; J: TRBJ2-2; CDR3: CASSLTGNGELFF
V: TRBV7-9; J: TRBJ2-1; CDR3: CASSLGLSDEQFF